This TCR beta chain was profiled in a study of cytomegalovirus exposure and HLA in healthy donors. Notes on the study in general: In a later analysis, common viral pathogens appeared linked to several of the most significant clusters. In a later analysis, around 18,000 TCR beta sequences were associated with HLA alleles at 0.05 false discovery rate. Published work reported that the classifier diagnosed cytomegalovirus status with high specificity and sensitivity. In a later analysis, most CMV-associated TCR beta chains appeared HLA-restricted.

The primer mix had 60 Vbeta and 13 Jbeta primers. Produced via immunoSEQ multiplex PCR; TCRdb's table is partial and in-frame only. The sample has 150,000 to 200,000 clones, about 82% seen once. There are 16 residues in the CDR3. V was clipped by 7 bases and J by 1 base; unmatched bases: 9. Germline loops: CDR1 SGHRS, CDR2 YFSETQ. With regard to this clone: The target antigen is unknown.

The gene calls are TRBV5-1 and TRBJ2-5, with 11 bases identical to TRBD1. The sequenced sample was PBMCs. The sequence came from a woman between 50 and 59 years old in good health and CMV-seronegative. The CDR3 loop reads CASADRGPGVQETQYF. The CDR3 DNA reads TGCGCCAGCGCGGACAGGGGGCCTGGGGTCCAAGAGACCCAGTACTTC. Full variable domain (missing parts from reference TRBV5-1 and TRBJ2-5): KAGVTQTPRYLIKTRGQQVTLSCSPISGHRSVSWYQQTPGQGLQFLFEYFSETQRNKGNFPGRFSGRQFSNSRSEMNVSTLELGDSALYLCASADRGPGVQETQYFGPGTRLLVL.